This T cell receptor beta chain was obtained from a study of cytomegalovirus exposure and HLA in healthy donors. Study conclusions and caveats: The study recorded over 150 TCR beta chains that were cytomegalovirus-associated.

PCR amplification relied on 60 Vbeta primers (plus 13 Jbeta primers). The data were produced by immunoSEQ multiplex PCR, yet TCRdb's version contains in-frame clones alone and is incomplete. The table lists around 200,000 clones, approximately 85% of them singletons. The CDR3 sequence is 17 residues long. Looked up from germline, CDR1 is LGHNA and CDR2 is YNFKEQ. V was trimmed by 3 bases and J by 0 bases, leaving 12 bases between them. Turning to this clone: The antigen remains unidentified.

Each of the donors was a healthy bone marrow donor. The clonotype comes from a woman younger than 30 in good health and CMV-seronegative. The gene calls are TRBV4-2 and TRBJ2-6, with D hard to call. What was sequenced was PBMCs. Here the CDR3 reads CASSQVPHNSGANVLTF. CDR3 nucleotides: TGTGCCAGCAGCCAGGTACCTCACAACTCTGGGGCCAACGTCCTGACTTTC.